This is a list of T cell receptor beta chains from one sample in a study of vaccination effects on CD4 cells after COVID-19. What these receptors recognize is not known. TCRdb's copy holds only in-frame clones and misses some; the assay was immunoSEQ multiplex PCR. The sample includes about 68,000 clones, under 90% of them seen just once. This sample comprised CD4+ T cells from PBMCs cultured with SARS-CoV-2 spike peptides, obtained before COVID-19 vaccination. Source of these receptors: a human donor who received a COVID-19 vaccine. Each CDR3 is given with its conserved first and last residue. The D gene is left open where the match is weak. Clone size is shown for a subset of rows, as once, few, many or a class of expanded clone.

abundance	v_gene	d_gene	j_gene	CDR3nt	CDR3aa
-	TRBV28	-	TRBJ1-1	TGTGCCAGCAGTTCCACTAAATTAGGGGCTTTCTTT	CASSSTKLGAFF
-	TRBV11-3	TRBD1	TRBJ2-3	TGTGCCAGCAGCTTAGACCTACAGGGGATGGGCACAGATACGCAGTATTTT	CASSLDLQGMGTDTQYF
-	TRBV7-3	-	TRBJ1-2	TGTGCCAGGGCGGGGGGTACGGTCCGTGGCTACACCTTC	CARAGGTVRGYTF
-	TRBV5-1	-	TRBJ1-1	TGCGCCAGCAGCCCGAACACGCGGGGCAGTAACACTGAAGCTTTCTTT	CASSPNTRGSNTEAFF
once	TRBV2	TRBD1	TRBJ1-2	TGTGCCAGCAGTGAAACCCGGGACAGGGGAACTTACTATGGCTACACCTTC	CASSETRDRGTYYGYTF
-	TRBV5-4	-	TRBJ1-2	TGTGCCAGCAGCTCCCACAGGGAAGGCTACACCTTC	CASSSHREGYTF
-	TRBV5-1	-	TRBJ2-2	TGCGCCAGCAGAGCGGACAGTTACACCGGGGAGCTGTTTTTT	CASRADSYTGELFF
-	TRBV10-1	-	TRBJ2-3	TGCGCCAGCAGTGCGACTAGTAGGGATACGCAGTATTTT	CASSATSRDTQYF
few	TRBV18	-	TRBJ2-5	TGTGCCAGCTCACCAAACCAAGAGACCCAGTACTTC	CASSPNQETQYF
-	TRBV7-3	-	TRBJ2-1	TGTGCCAGCAGCTCCGAAAATCTAGTGCGCGAGCAGTTCTTC	CASSSENLVREQFF
-	TRBV7-3	-	TRBJ2-3	TGTGCCAGCAGCTTAAACCCTAGCGGCACAGATACGCAGTATTTT	CASSLNPSGTDTQYF
-	TRBV3-1/TRBV3-2	TRBD2	TRBJ2-2	TGTGCCAGCAGCCAAGAGAGGATAGCGGGGAACACCGGGGAGCTGTTTTTT	CASSQERIAGNTGELFF
-	TRBV2	-	TRBJ2-2	TGTGCCAGCAGGGGCACCGGGGAGCTGTTTTTT	CASRGTGELFF
-	TRBV29-1	-	TRBJ1-2	TGCAGCGTTGACCAGGGAGAGGAGTTCTATGGCTACACCTTC	CSVDQGEEFYGYTF
-	TRBV24-1	-	TRBJ1-5	TGTGCCACCAGTGATTACGCTAGCAATCAGCCCCAGCATTTT	CATSDYASNQPQHF
-	TRBV28	-	TRBJ2-2	TGTGCCAGCCTAGGTGGGTTTAGGAACACCGGGGAGCTGTTTTTT	CASLGGFRNTGELFF
-	TRBV12-5	-	TRBJ1-4	TGTGCTAGTGGCCGCGACACACGGGAAAAACTGTTTTTT	CASGRDTREKLFF
few	TRBV24-1	-	TRBJ1-5	TGTGCCACCAGTACAGGCTTTAGCAATCAGCCCCAGCATTTT	CATSTGFSNQPQHF
-	TRBV27	TRBD1	TRBJ2-5	TGTGCCAGCAGTTCTCCCTACAGGGGAGAGACCCAGTACTTC	CASSSPYRGETQYF
-	TRBV6-5	TRBD2	TRBJ2-2	TGTGCCAGCAGTTACTCCAGGACTAGCCCGAACGGGGAGCTGTTTTTT	CASSYSRTSPNGELFF
-	TRBV19	TRBD1	TRBJ1-1	TGTGCCAGTAGTAAGGGGACAGGCCTAACTGAAGCTTTCTTT	CASSKGTGLTEAFF
-	TRBV6-1	-	TRBJ2-4	TGTGCCAGCAGTGAAGCGTTGCCAGGGGAGGTGGTCGAAAACATTCAGTACTTC	CASSEALPGEVVENIQYF
few	TRBV7-9	-	TRBJ1-3	TGTGCCAGCACTATACAGAAAGGGACACAATTTGGAAACACCATATATTTT	CASTIQKGTQFGNTIYF
-	TRBV6-5	-	TRBJ2-1	TGTGCCAGCGTTCGGGGCCCGTCCTACAATGAGCAGTTCTTC	CASVRGPSYNEQFF
once	TRBV27	TRBD2	TRBJ2-1	TGTGCCAGCAGTTCTAGCGGGGGGATCTACAATGAGCAGTTCTTC	CASSSSGGIYNEQFF
-	TRBV5-1	TRBD1	TRBJ1-2	TGCGCCAGCAGCACGGACAGGGACTATGGCTACACCTTC	CASSTDRDYGYTF
-	TRBV24-1	-	TRBJ2-1	TGTGCCACCAGAGACAGGGAGGGTTGCGAAAATGAGCAGTTCTTC	CATRDREGCENEQFF
-	TRBV3-1/TRBV3-2	TRBD2	TRBJ2-3	TGTGCCAGCAAGGGACTAGATAGGGGCACAGATACGCAGTATTTT	CASKGLDRGTDTQYF
-	TRBV12-3/TRBV12-4	-	TRBJ1-2	TGTGCCAGCAGTATATCTAGGGTTGGCTACACCTTC	CASSISRVGYTF
-	TRBV2	TRBD1	TRBJ1-2	TGTGCCAGCAGTGAAAGGGGGCTAGGCTACACCTTC	CASSERGLGYTF
-	TRBV10-3	-	TRBJ2-1	TGTGCCATCAGTGAGTCGACGGGTGGGACCTACAATGAGCAGTTCTTC	CAISESTGGTYNEQFF
-	TRBV7-8	TRBD1	TRBJ2-1	TGTGCCAGCAGCTTAGGTGGGGACAGCAATGAGCAGTTCTTC	CASSLGGDSNEQFF
-	TRBV19	-	TRBJ2-2	TGTGCCAGTAGTTCCCTCGGAATAGTGACAGGGAACACCGGGGAGCTGTTTTTT	CASSSLGIVTGNTGELFF
-	TRBV5-1	TRBD2	TRBJ2-5	TGCGCCAGCAGCTTGGAACCACTAGCGGGGGCCGGGGAGACCCAGTACTTC	CASSLEPLAGAGETQYF
few	TRBV24-1	TRBD1	TRBJ2-2	TGTGCCACCAGTGATTTAACAGGGGGTTTCACCGGGGAGCTGTTTTTT	CATSDLTGGFTGELFF
-	TRBV7-2	-	TRBJ2-5	TGTGCCAGCAGCTTAGCGGGGCTTCAAGAGACCCAGTACTTC	CASSLAGLQETQYF
-	TRBV2	-	TRBJ1-1	TGTGCCAGCAGTGGAGCTTGGAACACTGAAGCTTTCTTT	CASSGAWNTEAFF
-	TRBV5-1	-	TRBJ2-3	TGCGCCAGCAGCTTGGGACAAAGCACAGATACGCAGTATTTT	CASSLGQSTDTQYF
few	TRBV27	-	TRBJ1-1	TGTGCCAGCATAGGGCAGGGGAACACTGAAGCTTTCTTT	CASIGQGNTEAFF
-	TRBV28	-	TRBJ1-2	TGTGCCAGCAGCCCCCGGACAGCGTCGATCAACTATGGCTACACCTTC	CASSPRTASINYGYTF
few	TRBV4-1	-	TRBJ1-5	TGCGCCAGCAGCCAATTATCGGGCAAACAGCCCCAGCATTTT	CASSQLSGKQPQHF
few	TRBV29-1	TRBD1	TRBJ1-1	TGCAGCGGGGACAGGGTGGACACTGAAGCTTTCTTT	CSGDRVDTEAFF
-	TRBV6-5	TRBD2	TRBJ2-5	TGTGCCAGCAGACGGACTAGTGCTGAGACCCAGTACTTC	CASRRTSAETQYF
-	TRBV3-1/TRBV3-2	TRBD2	TRBJ2-3	TGTGCCAGCAGCCAATGGTGGGGACTAGCGGGCACAGATACGCAGTATTTT	CASSQWWGLAGTDTQYF
-	TRBV6-6	-	TRBJ1-5	TGTGCCAGCAGTTACAGCAGGGGCGGGAATCAGCCCCAGCATTTT	CASSYSRGGNQPQHF